This T cell receptor beta chain was sequenced for a study of cytomegalovirus exposure and HLA in healthy donors. Study details: Among roughly 190 million T cells, an earlier analysis found 117 million unique TCR beta sequences. Study results and limitations: Across HLA loci, a later analysis found differing TCR association rates, with DRB1 most and HLA-C fewest.

Each donor's status was that of a healthy bone marrow donor. This clone was detected only a few times. The target antigen is unknown. V was clipped by 3 bases and J by 7 bases, with 10 bases between them. This CDR3 comprises 13 residues. Germline loops: CDR1 SGDLS, CDR2 YYNGEE. 60 Vbeta and 13 Jbeta primers were used in PCR. TCRdb's table, derived via immunoSEQ multiplex PCR, lists solely in-frame clones and lacks some. Seen here are about 140,000 clones, over 60% observed once, and the top ten hold 4.5% to 6%. The receptor comes from a woman between 50 and 59 years old in good health and CMV-seronegative. The sequenced material came from PBMCs. The chain links TRBV9 to TRBJ2-2; D is ambiguous. CDR3: CASSALPGGELFF. The CDR3 DNA sequence: TGTGCCAGCAGCGCCCTTCCGGGCGGGGAGCTGTTTTTT.